A selection of T cell receptor beta chains follows, all from one sample in a study of human T cells and chemical hapten exposure. One entry per CDR3 protein results from TCRdb running MiXCR on the RACE reads. The sample has approximately 340,000 distinct CDR3 sequences; under 8% are singletons. The sequences come from whole blood, collected in connection with sensitization to the hapten diphenylcyclopropenone (DPC). Receptor source: a woman aged 18-29 years with alopecia areata. Some clones in this sample may be carry-over from other donors' samples. The CDR3 runs from the conserved cysteine through the conserved F or W. The D gene is left open where the match is weak. Size tells how often a clone was seen (once, few, many) or the class of an expanded clone, and some rows leave it out.

clone size	V gene	D gene	J gene	CDR3 DNA	CDR3 protein
-	TRBV5-4	-	TRBJ1-1	TGTGCCAGCAGCTTGGTGGGAGGCCAGGAAGCTTTCTTT	CASSLVGGQEAFF
many	TRBV3-1	TRBD2	TRBJ2-3	TGTGCCAGCAGCCACCCAGCGGGAGTTAACACAGATACGCAGTATTTT	CASSHPAGVNTDTQYF
-	TRBV6-6	-	TRBJ2-3	TGTGCCAGCAGTAACCCAAGAGATACGCAGTATTTT	CASSNPRDTQYF
few	TRBV7-8	-	TRBJ2-4	TGTGCCAGCAGCCCCAAGGGGGTAGCCAAAAACATTCAGTACTTC	CASSPKGVAKNIQYF
-	TRBV9	-	TRBJ1-1	TGTGCCAGCAGCCCCATTAACACTGAAGCTTTCTTT	CASSPINTEAFF
many	TRBV12-3/TRBV12-4	-	TRBJ2-3	TGTGCCAGCAGTCTTAGGGTAACAGATACGCAGTATTTT	CASSLRVTDTQYF
many	TRBV10-3	TRBD2	TRBJ2-3	TGTGCCATCAGCCAGACTAGCGGGGACAGTACAGATACGCAGTATTTT	CAISQTSGDSTDTQYF
-	TRBV6-5	-	TRBJ2-7	TGTGCCAGCAGTTACTCGGGGGGGCCCAACGAGCAGTACTTC	CASSYSGGPNEQYF
-	TRBV7-2	-	TRBJ1-1	TGTGCCAGCAGGTGGGGAATGGGCGACGGCGAAGCTTTCTTT	CASRWGMGDGEAFF
few	TRBV6-5	TRBD1	TRBJ1-2	TGTGCCAGCAGTTACGGACAGGGGGCAGACTATGGCTACACCTTC	CASSYGQGADYGYTF
-	TRBV29-1	TRBD1	TRBJ1-1	TGCAGCGTTACAGGGGGCCGGAACACTGAAGCTTTCTTT	CSVTGGRNTEAFF
-	TRBV29-1	-	TRBJ1-1	TGCAGCGTTGAAGATAGGCCGGGGATGAACACTGAAGCTTTCTTT	CSVEDRPGMNTEAFF
few	TRBV7-8	-	TRBJ1-1	TGTGCCAGCAGCTTAGGAGGACGAAGGGGGGATAAAGGCACTGAAGCTTTCTTT	CASSLGGRRGDKGTEAFF
-	TRBV7-6	-	TRBJ2-7	TGTGCCAGCAGCCCCCGAGGGGTAGGTGAGCAGTACTTC	CASSPRGVGEQYF
-	TRBV3-1	-	TRBJ2-7	TGTGCCAGCAGCCATTCGGGGGTCGGGGAGCAGTACTTC	CASSHSGVGEQYF
many	TRBV6-5	TRBD1	TRBJ2-7	TGTGCCAGCAGTTACGGTGGGACAGGGGTCTACGAGCAGTACTTC	CASSYGGTGVYEQYF
-	TRBV9	TRBD1	TRBJ1-2	TGTGCCAGCAGCGTAGATTCCGGACAGGGGGGAGGCTACACCTTC	CASSVDSGQGGGYTF
-	TRBV6-6	-	TRBJ1-3	TGTGCCAGCAGTTACTCTCCAGAAAAACCCCATGACACCATATATTTT	CASSYSPEKPHDTIYF
few	TRBV6-5	-	TRBJ1-2	TGTGCCAGCAGTTCCGACGGGCAGGGAGGAGTGGTTTACTATGGCTACACCTTC	CASSSDGQGGVVYYGYTF
few	TRBV5-1	-	TRBJ2-1	TGCGCCAGCAGCCCCGGGCCATGGGCCTACAATGAGCAGTTCTTC	CASSPGPWAYNEQFF
many	TRBV12-3/TRBV12-4	TRBD1	TRBJ2-7	TGTGCCAGCAGTTTAAGGGGGCGACTTGAATACGAGCAGTACTTC	CASSLRGRLEYEQYF
-	TRBV11-1	-	TRBJ1-5	TGTGCCAGCAGCCTCTGTCGGAGAGGGCGCAATCAGCCCCAGCATTTT	CASSLCRRGRNQPQHF
many	TRBV12-3/TRBV12-4	-	TRBJ2-7	TGTGCCAGCAAGTGGGGCCACGAGCAGTACTTC	CASKWGHEQYF
few	TRBV29-1	-	TRBJ1-5	TGCAGCGTTGCGTCGACAGTCGATAGCAATCAGCCCCAGCATTTT	CSVASTVDSNQPQHF
-	TRBV7-2	-	TRBJ2-3	TGTGCCAGCAGCCCCCAGGGGATTAGCACAGATACGCAGTATTTT	CASSPQGISTDTQYF
many	TRBV7-2	-	TRBJ2-4	TGTGCCAGCAGCTTAGCGGGGTCCAAAAACATTCAGTACTTC	CASSLAGSKNIQYF
many	TRBV10-3	-	TRBJ2-7	TGTGCCATCAGTGGGACTACGAACTACGAGCAGTACTTC	CAISGTTNYEQYF
few	TRBV7-9	-	TRBJ2-2	TGTGCCAGCAGCTTAGCCCCAGGCGGCTACACCGGGGAGCTGTTTTTT	CASSLAPGGYTGELFF
few	TRBV6-2/TRBV6-3	TRBD1	TRBJ1-1	TGTGCCAGCAGTTACTCAGGGGGCCCAGCTTTCTTT	CASSYSGGPAFF
-	TRBV12-5	-	TRBJ2-6	TGTGCTAGTGGTCCCGACCACTCTGGGGCCAACGTCCTGACTTTC	CASGPDHSGANVLTF
few	TRBV10-3	TRBD1	TRBJ2-5	TGTGCCATAGCGGACAGGGAAGAGACCCAGTACTTC	CAIADREETQYF
-	TRBV20-1	-	TRBJ1-1	TGCAGTGCTAGGCGAGGGGGGGAGTACACTGAAGCTTTCTTT	CSARRGGEYTEAFF
few	TRBV3-1	TRBD1	TRBJ1-4	TGTGCCAGCAGCCGTAAGGGACAGGGGATCGGAAAACTGTTTTTT	CASSRKGQGIGKLFF
many	TRBV7-2	TRBD1	TRBJ2-6	TGTGCCAGCAGCTACAGGACAGGGTCAATCGCTGGGGCCAACGTCCTGACTTTC	CASSYRTGSIAGANVLTF
-	TRBV3-1	-	TRBJ2-2	TGTGCCAGCAGCCCACTCCCCGGGGAGCTGTTTTTT	CASSPLPGELFF
-	TRBV10-3	-	TRBJ2-3	TGTGCCATCAGTGACAGAGGGACAGATACGCAGTATTTT	CAISDRGTDTQYF
few	TRBV11-2	-	TRBJ2-3	TGTGCCAGCAGAGGGAGCGCAGATACGCAGTATTTT	CASRGSADTQYF
many	TRBV24-1	TRBD1	TRBJ2-2	TGTGCCACCAGTGTAAACACAGGGGCCGGGGAGCTGTTTTTT	CATSVNTGAGELFF
-	TRBV9	TRBD1	TRBJ2-7	TGTGCCAGCAGCGTAGAAGCGGGACAGGGGGCCTACGAGCAGTACTTC	CASSVEAGQGAYEQYF
few	TRBV4-1	TRBD1	TRBJ1-2	TGCGCCAGCAGCCCTTACCGGACAGGGGGCGATGGCTACACCTTC	CASSPYRTGGDGYTF
many	TRBV4-1	TRBD1	TRBJ1-6	TGCGCCAGCAGCCAAGATTCGGGGACAGGGGGTCAGTATAATTCACCCCTCCACTTT	CASSQDSGTGGQYNSPLHF
-	TRBV19	-	TRBJ1-5	TGTGCCAGTAGTCCCCGGGGCCCTAGCCAGCCCCAGCATTTT	CASSPRGPSQPQHF
-	TRBV19	-	TRBJ1-2	TGTGCCAGTAGTATAGAGGCCGGGAACTATGGCTACACCTTC	CASSIEAGNYGYTF
few	TRBV4-3	-	TRBJ2-3	TGCGCCAGCAGCCGGGGGCGGGGTGCAGATACGCAGTATTTT	CASSRGRGADTQYF
few	TRBV5-4	TRBD1	TRBJ2-5	TGTGCCAGCAGCTTGGAGACAGGGCCCCAAGAGACCCAGTACTTC	CASSLETGPQETQYF
-	TRBV28	-	TRBJ2-3	TGTGCCAGCACCCCGTCGGCAGGGGCCGGCACAGATACGCAGTATTTT	CASTPSAGAGTDTQYF
-	TRBV29-1	TRBD1	TRBJ1-3	TGCAGCGTTGAGCGGCAGGGGGCGAACACCATATATTTT	CSVERQGANTIYF
-	TRBV4-3	-	TRBJ2-6	TGCGCCAGCAGCCAAGATTCGGGAGAATCTGGGGCCAACGTCCTGACTTTC	CASSQDSGESGANVLTF
-	TRBV23-1	-	TRBJ2-5	TGCGCCAGCAGTCCCCCTGGGCGCACTTACCAAGAGACCCAGTACTTC	CASSPPGRTYQETQYF